This TCR beta chain was recovered during a study of PD-1 blockade in mismatch repair-deficient tumors. This CDR3 spans 15 amino acids. V lost 8 bases to trimming and J lost 2 bases, with 18 bases between them. CDR1 is LNHDA, CDR2 SQIVND, per germline (reference sequence). Every patient had mismatch repair deficiency by PCR or immunohistochemistry. The assay was immunoSEQ multiplex PCR, and TCRdb's table has in-frame clones only and misses some. The profile shows 90,000 to 130,000 clones, about 74% of them singletons. This clone was seen a handful of times. This clonotype was sampled from an adult with mismatch repair-deficient cancer. Sample: peripheral blood, taken 60 weeks after starting pembrolizumab. The rearrangement uses TRBV19 and TRBJ2-5, with D possibly being TRBD2 (6 bases). The CDR3 protein is CASLRRADPQETQYF. The CDR3 DNA sequence: TGTGCCAGTCTCCGGAGGGCGGACCCGCAAGAGACCCAGTACTTC.